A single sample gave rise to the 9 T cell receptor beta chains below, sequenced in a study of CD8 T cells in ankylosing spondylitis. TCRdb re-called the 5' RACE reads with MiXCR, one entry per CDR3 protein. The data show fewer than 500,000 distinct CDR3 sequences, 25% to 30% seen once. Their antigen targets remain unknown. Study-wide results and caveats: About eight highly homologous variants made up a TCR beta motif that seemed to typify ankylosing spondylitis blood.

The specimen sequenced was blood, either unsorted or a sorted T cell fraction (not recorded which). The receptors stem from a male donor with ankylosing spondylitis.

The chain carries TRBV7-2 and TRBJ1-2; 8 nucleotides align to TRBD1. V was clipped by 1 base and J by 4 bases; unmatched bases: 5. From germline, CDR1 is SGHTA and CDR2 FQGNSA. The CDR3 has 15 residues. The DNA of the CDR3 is TGTGCCAGCAGCTTAGATCCAGGGGGCGGCTATGGCTACACCTTC. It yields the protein CASSLDPGGGYGYTF.

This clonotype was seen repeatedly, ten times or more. This CDR3 reads CASSTTGQGHGYTF. Here the CDR3 DNA reads TGTGCCAGCAGCACGACGGGACAGGGCCATGGCTACACCTTC. V usage is TRBV7-8 and J usage is TRBJ1-2; 9 nucleotides match TRBD1. V trimming: 5 bases; J trimming: 6 bases; junction bases outside the gene matches: 7. The germline gives CDR1 SGHVS, CDR2 FQNEAQ. CDR3 size: 14 residues.

Written as DNA, the CDR3 is TGCAGCGTTGGAGGGCTAGCGGTCTCCTACGAGCAGTACGTC. This encodes CSVGGLAVSYEQYV. The chain uses TRBV29-1 and TRBJ2-7; 7 nucleotides align to TRBD2. The CDR3 totals 14 residues. Germline V gives CDR1 SQVTM, CDR2 ANQGSEA. V trimming: 4 bases; J trimming: 0 bases; junction bases outside the gene matches: 6.

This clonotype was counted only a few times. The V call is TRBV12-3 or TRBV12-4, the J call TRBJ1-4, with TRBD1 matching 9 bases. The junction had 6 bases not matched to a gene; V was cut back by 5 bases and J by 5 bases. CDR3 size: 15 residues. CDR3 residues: CASSMTGTGNEKLFF. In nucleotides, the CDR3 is TGTGCCAGCAGTATGACCGGGACAGGGAATGAAAAACTGTTTTTT.

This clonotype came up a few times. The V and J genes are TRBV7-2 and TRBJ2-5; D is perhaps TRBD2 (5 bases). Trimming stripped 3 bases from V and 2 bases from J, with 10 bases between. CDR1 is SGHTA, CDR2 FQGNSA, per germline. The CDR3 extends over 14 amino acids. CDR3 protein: CASSFGEWQETQYF. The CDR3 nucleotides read TGTGCCAGCAGCTTTGGGGAGTGGCAAGAGACCCAGTACTTC.

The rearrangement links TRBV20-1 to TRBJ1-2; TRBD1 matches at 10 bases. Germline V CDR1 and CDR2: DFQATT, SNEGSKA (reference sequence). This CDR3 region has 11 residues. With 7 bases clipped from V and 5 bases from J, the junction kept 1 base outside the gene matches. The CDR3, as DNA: TGCAGTGGGGACAGGGGTTATGGCTACACCTTC. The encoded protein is CSGDRGYGYTF.

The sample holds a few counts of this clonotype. The CDR3 nucleotides read TGTGCCAGTCATCCACGGGGCGTTCCCTCCTACGAGCAGTACTTC. Protein sequence: CASHPRGVPSYEQYF. The rearrangement joins TRBV27 to TRBJ2-7; D tentatively reads TRBD1 or TRBD2 (5 bases each). Trimming removed 9 bases from V and 0 bases from J, with 18 bases in between. CDR1 MNHEY and CDR2 SMNVEV come from the germline V gene (reference sequence). The CDR3 runs 15 residues.

This CDR3 reads CSASGPRGLYGNQPQHF. DNA of the CDR3: TGCAGTGCTAGCGGGCCCAGGGGGTTATACGGCAATCAGCCCCAGCATTTT. The rearrangement links TRBV20-1 to TRBJ1-5; 7 bases align to TRBD1. J gave up 2 bases and V 3 bases, and 13 bases lay outside the gene matches. The CDR3 is made up of 17 amino acids. Germline lookup yields CDR1 DFQATT and CDR2 SNEGSKA (reference sequence).

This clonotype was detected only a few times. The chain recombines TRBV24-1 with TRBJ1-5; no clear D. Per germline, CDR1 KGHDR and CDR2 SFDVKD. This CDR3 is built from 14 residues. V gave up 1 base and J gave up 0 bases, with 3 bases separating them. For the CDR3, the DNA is TGTGCCACCAGTGATTTCGTTAGCAATCAGCCCCAGCATTTT. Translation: CATSDFVSNQPQHF.